The 18 T cell receptor beta chains below were found in one sample sequenced in a study of T-cell reconstitution after alpha-beta-depleted transplantation in children. Preparation of the TCRbeta library was carried out with unique molecular identifiers. One entry per CDR3 protein results from TCRdb running MiXCR on the PCR reads. In the table there are around 370,000 distinct CDR3 sequences, roughly 17% of which are singletons. This specimen was PBMCs, mostly from graft donor cells, taken 360 days after TCRalphabeta/CD19-depleted stem cell transplant. All receptors come from a male patient between 2 and 15 years old who had a stem cell transplant for acute lymphoblastic leukemia, so the T cells may come from the graft donor.

This clonotype was counted only a few times. This chain joins TRBV6-5 and TRBJ2-2, with 11 positions matching TRBD2. This CDR3 has 18 residues. V lost 2 bases to trimming and J lost 0 bases; unmatched junction nucleotides: 5. Germline values: CDR1 MNHEY, CDR2 SVGAGI. CDR3 loop: CASSYISGRAANTGELFF. In DNA, the CDR3 is TGTGCCAGCAGTTACATTAGCGGGAGGGCCGCGAACACCGGGGAGCTGTTTTTT.

This chain uses TRBV7-2 with TRBJ2-2; TRBD1 matches at 9 bases. J lost 4 bases, V lost 5 bases, and 5 bases had no gene match. There are 15 residues in the CDR3. Germline-derived CDR1 and CDR2 are SGHTA and FQGNSA. DNA of the CDR3: TGTGCCAGCAGCCTGTTGGGACAGGGCACCGGGGAGCTGTTTTTT. The encoded protein is CASSLLGQGTGELFF.

The chain employs TRBV20-1 and TRBJ1-6; a possible D gene is TRBD1 (5 bases). Trimming left V 2 bases short and J 0 bases short, with 8 bases between. The V gene's germline CDR1 is DFQATT and CDR2 SNEGSKA (reference sequence). The CDR3 has 15 residues. The CDR3: CSARRRGSYNSPLHF. The CDR3 region has the DNA TGCAGTGCTAGAAGGAGGGGCTCCTATAATTCACCCCTCCACTTT.

The chain carries TRBV28 and TRBJ2-1, with D hard to call. This CDR3 comprises 12 residues. Germline values: CDR1 MDHEN, CDR2 SYDVKM. Trimming removed 3 bases from V and 14 bases from J, with 14 bases in between. Here the CDR3 DNA reads TGTGCCAGCAGTTTGTGGACCTACGGAAAGTTCTTC. This translates into CASSLWTYGKFF.

The table lists this clonotype with a few counts. The chain is built from TRBV9 and TRBJ2-5; the D gene could be TRBD1 or TRBD2 (5 bases each). Trimming left V 0 bases short and J 3 bases short, with 9 bases between. Germline CDR1 reads SGDLS; CDR2 reads YYNGEE. CDR3 length: 14 residues. The CDR3 sequence: CASSVGGTEETQYF. The CDR3 nucleotides are TGTGCCAGCAGCGTAGGGGGGACGGAAGAGACCCAGTACTTC.

The CDR3 here is CASSYSSGSAPFF. The CDR3, as DNA: TGTGCCAGCAGTTACTCGAGCGGATCGGCTCCATTCTTC. The V gene is TRBV6-5, the J gene TRBJ2-1; D is perhaps TRBD2 (5 bases). The ends were cut back, 0 bases at V and 16 bases at J, with 16 bases in the middle. This CDR3 has 13 residues. Germline CDR1 and CDR2: MNHEY and SVGAGI.

The sample holds a few counts of this clonotype. This sequence joins TRBV4-2 and TRBJ1-5, with D tentatively TRBD1 (5 bases). The CDR3 is 15 amino acids. The germline CDR1 and CDR2 sequences are LGHNA and YNFKEQ. Trimming left V 1 base short and J 5 bases short, with 12 bases between. CDR3 bases: TGTGCCAGCAGCCAAGTACGCAGGGACGATCAGCCCCAGCATTTT. Protein product: CASSQVRRDDQPQHF.

The J gene is TRBJ2-1, the V gene TRBV7-2; no definite D call. V was trimmed by 5 bases and J by 3 bases, leaving 17 bases between them. Germline V gene lookup returns CDR1 SGHTA and CDR2 FQGNSA. This CDR3 has 16 amino acids. The CDR3, as DNA: TGTGCCAGCAGCCCAGCTAGGGAAGGCGGCTACAATGAGCAGTTCTTC. Translation gives CASSPAREGGYNEQFF.

This clonotype turned up a few times. The chain links TRBV10-3 to TRBJ1-4; the D gene is possibly TRBD1 (5 bases). The germline V gene has CDR1 ENHRY and CDR2 SYGVKD. Trimming stripped 4 bases from V and 4 bases from J, with 7 bases between. This CDR3 is built from 13 residues. In DNA, the CDR3 is TGTGCCATCAGTGGACAGTTTAATGAAAAACTGTTTTTT. Translation gives CAISGQFNEKLFF.

This clonotype was observed a handful of times. The J gene is TRBJ2-7, the V gene TRBV6-2 or TRBV6-3; D gene ambiguous. The germline gives CDR1 MNHEY, CDR2 SVGEGT. Trimming shortened V by 2 bases and J by 2 bases, and 10 bases separated the two germline ends. This CDR3 has 14 amino acids. CDR3 bases: TGTGCCAGCAGTTACAAGGAAGGCACCTACGAGCAGTACTTC. Amino acid sequence: CASSYKEGTYEQYF.

The gene calls are TRBV28 and TRBJ2-7; TRBD1 agrees at 9 bases. Germline V gives CDR1 MDHEN, CDR2 SYDVKM. The trim removed 7 bases at V and 5 bases at J, leaving 9 bases unmatched. The CDR3 sequence is 14 residues long. CDR3 coding DNA: TGTGCCAGCACTTCAGCCGGGACAGGGAACGAGCAGTACTTC. Translating gives CASTSAGTGNEQYF.

This clonotype has at least ten counts. The CDR3 loop is CAISLGAYEQYF. CDR3 bases: TGTGCCATCAGCCTTGGGGCCTACGAGCAGTACTTC. This sequence joins TRBV10-3 and TRBJ2-7; no firm D call. Germline loops: CDR1 ENHRY, CDR2 SYGVKD. The CDR3 contains 12 residues. Trimming cost V 6 bases and J 2 bases, with 8 bases left between them.

This clonotype has more than one count but fewer than ten. The V and J genes are TRBV5-1 and TRBJ1-4, with 9 bases that match TRBD1. The junction had 10 bases not matched to a gene; V was cut back by 3 bases and J by 10 bases. This CDR3 has 15 amino acids. CDR1 is SGHRS and CDR2 is YFSETQ in the germline V gene. The DNA of the CDR3 is TGCGCCAGCAGCTCTGCACAGGGGGCTCCCGGAAAACTGTTTTTT. This translates into CASSSAQGAPGKLFF.

This clonotype occurred a few times. The genes are TRBV12-3 or TRBV12-4 and TRBJ2-3; D not certain. The CDR3 consists of 12 residues. V lost 4 bases and J lost 11, with 13 bases in between. The chain's CDR3 is CASSSYSGGQYF. The CDR3 nucleotides are TGTGCCAGCAGTTCCTACTCGGGTGGGCAGTATTTT.

Only a few counts were recorded for this clonotype. The chain links TRBV11-2 to TRBJ1-2, with 9 bases that match TRBD1. This CDR3 has 18 amino acids. The J segment lost 3 bases and the V segment lost 5 bases, leaving 16 bases of the junction unmatched. Germline lookup yields CDR1 SGHAT and CDR2 FQNNGV. The CDR3 loop is CASSPRGTGFSSYYGYTF. The CDR3 nucleotides are TGTGCCAGCAGCCCTAGGGGGACAGGGTTCAGCTCCTACTATGGCTACACCTTC.

The J gene is TRBJ2-5, the V gene TRBV4-1; D not resolved. V dropped 2 bases and J dropped 1 base, with 14 bases sitting between them. This CDR3 is built from 16 residues. In germline, CDR1 is MGHRA, CDR2 YSYEKL. CDR3 nucleotide sequence: TGCGCCAGCAGCCAAAATCCCCTAACAGTCCAAGAGACCCAGTACTTC. Residues: CASSQNPLTVQETQYF.

The V call is TRBV20-1, the J call TRBJ2-6; D is undetermined. This CDR3 is built from 16 residues. The germline V gene has CDR1 DFQATT and CDR2 SNEGSKA (reference sequence). V lost 1 base to trimming and J lost 2 bases, with 12 bases between them. The CDR3 DNA is TGCAGTGCTAGAGGGTCGCTCGGTACTGGGGCCAACGTCCTGACTTTC. Amino acid sequence: CSARGSLGTGANVLTF.

This rearrangement joins TRBV20-1 to TRBJ2-1; TRBD2 matches at 11 bases. Germline V gene lookup returns CDR1 DFQATT and CDR2 SNEGSKA (reference sequence). V shed 6 bases and J 8 bases; nucleotides not matched to a gene: 9. This CDR3 spans 14 amino acids. The CDR3 sequence: CSAGLAGGEDEQFF. In DNA, the CDR3 is TGCAGTGCGGGGCTAGCGGGAGGAGAGGATGAGCAGTTCTTC.